The clone carrying this T cell receptor (beta chain) was observed a handful of times. J was trimmed by 1 base and V by 6 bases; bases with no gene match: 3. CDR1 SGDLS and CDR2 YYNGEE come from the germline V gene. This CDR3 has 14 residues. The data stem from a study of T cells in localized non-small cell lung cancer. Assay: immunoSEQ multiplex PCR; the TCRdb copy retains only in-frame clones and omits some. Altogether some 2,400 clones are present, nearly 25% being singletons, with the ten largest covering 7.2%. The chain recombines TRBV9 with TRBJ2-2, with TRBD1 matching 7 bases. Here the sequenced sample was lung tumor tissue, taken before any cancer treatment. This receptor was obtained from a woman aged 40-69 years with stage I lung adenocarcinoma. CDR3: CASNRGENTGELFF. The CDR3 DNA reads as TGTGCCAGCAACAGGGGAGAGAACACCGGGGAGCTGTTTTTT.